A single sample gave rise to the 19 T cell receptor beta chains below, sequenced in a study of blood T cell repertoires in COVID-19. Clones were read by immunoSEQ multiplex PCR, and TCRdb kept only the in-frame ones, dropping some. The sample yields roughly 320,000 clones, roughly 89% seen once. What was sequenced was peripheral blood. These receptors originate from a woman between 25 and 40 years old with COVID-19, enrolled during active disease.

The V and J genes are TRBV7-2 and TRBJ1-6; D might be TRBD1 (5 bases). V was cut by 2 bases and J by 10 bases, with 12 bases left in between. The CDR3 sequence is 14 residues long. In germline, CDR1 is SGHTA, CDR2 FQGNSA. In DNA, the CDR3 is TGTGCCAGCAGCTTACCTTCGACAGCATCACCCCTCCACTTT. Amino acid sequence: CASSLPSTASPLHF.

This chain connects TRBV19 to TRBJ1-5, with D unclear. The V and J ends lost 6 bases and 0 bases respectively, with 15 bases between them. The CDR3 extends over 16 amino acids. Germline V gene data show CDR1 as LNHDA and CDR2 as SQIVND (reference sequence). The CDR3 spells CASRRGVFYSNQPQHF. In nucleotides, the CDR3 is TGTGCCAGTAGACGGGGTGTGTTCTATAGCAATCAGCCCCAGCATTTT.

The chain is built from TRBV18 and TRBJ1-2; 8 nucleotides match TRBD1. Germline CDR1 KGHSH, CDR2 LQKENI. The CDR3 extends over 15 amino acids. V lost 0 bases and J lost 5; bases outside the gene matches: 5. CDR3 in amino acids: CASSPPTGQAYGYTF. The CDR3 DNA follows: TGTGCCAGCTCACCACCGACGGGACAGGCATATGGCTACACCTTC.

The gene calls are TRBV2 and TRBJ2-5; 11 nucleotides match TRBD2. The CDR3 extends over 17 amino acids. Germline CDR1 and CDR2: SNHLY and FYNNEI. J lost 4 bases, V lost 6 bases, and 13 bases had no gene match. The CDR3, as DNA: TGTGCCAGCAGCCGCTCCCTCCTAGCGGGGGGTGGAGAGACCCAGTACTTC. This encodes CASSRSLLAGGGETQYF. Supplemented by reference TRBV2 and TRBJ2-5, the full variable domain reads EPEVTQTPSHQVTQMGQEVILRCVPISNHLYFYWYRQILGQKVEFLVSFYNNEISEKSEIFDDQFSVERPDGSNFTLKIRSTKLEDSAMYFCASSRSLLAGGGETQYFGPGTRLLVL.

This chain joins TRBV6-6 and TRBJ1-3; D remains ambiguous. The ends were cut back, 5 bases at V and 7 bases at J, with 15 bases in the middle. The CDR3 runs to 14 residues. Germline CDR1 and CDR2: MNHNY and SVGAGI (reference sequence). The CDR3 reads CASSPTPFGNTIYF. CDR3 in DNA: TGTGCCAGCAGTCCTACACCGTTCGGGAACACCATATATTTT.

The chain carries TRBV5-1 and TRBJ2-3, with D unclear. The CDR3 extends over 16 amino acids. V was trimmed by 0 bases and J by 0 bases, leaving 11 bases between them. Per the germline V gene, CDR1 is SGHRS and CDR2 is YFSETQ. The CDR3 DNA reads as TGCGCCAGCAGCTTGGATGGGCTCTCTAGCACAGATACGCAGTATTTT. This codes for CASSLDGLSSTDTQYF.

The V gene is TRBV6-1, the J gene TRBJ1-5; 10 positions agree with TRBD1. This CDR3 comprises 17 residues. Germline-derived CDR1 and CDR2 are MNHNS and SASEGT. J was trimmed by 6 bases and V by 2 bases; bases with no gene match: 10. CDR3 amino acids: CASSEMYRDRGGQPQHF. The CDR3, as DNA: TGTGCCAGCAGTGAAATGTACCGGGACAGGGGTGGTCAGCCCCAGCATTTT.

The V gene is TRBV11-2, the J gene TRBJ1-5; D not certain. Trimming took 5 bases from V and 7 from J, leaving 12 bases between them. The germline gives CDR1 SGHAT, CDR2 FQNNGV. The CDR3 consists of 13 residues. The CDR3 DNA reads as TGTGCCAGCAGCCCGGATAGGAGCCAGCCCCAGCATTTT. Its protein product is CASSPDRSQPQHF.

The J gene is TRBJ1-1, the V gene TRBV14; D is unresolved. This CDR3 spans 13 amino acids. Looked up from germline, CDR1 is SGHDN and CDR2 is FVKESK. V was pared by 1 base and J by 2 bases, with 5 bases between. CDR3 nucleotide sequence: TGTGCCAGCAGCCAAGTTCTAAACACTGAAGCTTTCTTT. It translates to CASSQVLNTEAFF.

The J gene is TRBJ1-1, the V gene TRBV6-6; no definite D call. Between the trimmed V and J ends, which lost 7 bases and 0 bases, there was a span of 9 bases. The CDR3 is 13 residues long. Germline V gene data show CDR1 as MNHNY and CDR2 as SVGAGI (reference sequence). In DNA, the CDR3 is TGTGCCAGCAATACGGTTGTGAACACTGAAGCTTTCTTT. Protein sequence: CASNTVVNTEAFF.

This clone occurred a few times. The rearrangement links TRBV4-3 to TRBJ1-2; TRBD1 aligns across 7 bases. Germline assignment: CDR1 LGHNA and CDR2 YSLEER. Trimming at V came to 2 bases and at J to 4 bases, leaving 7 bases not matched to a gene. The CDR3 runs 15 residues. CDR3 protein: CASSQYTGASYGYTF. CDR3 bases: TGCGCCAGCAGCCAATATACAGGGGCCTCCTATGGCTACACCTTC.

The chain recombines TRBV3-1 (or the pseudogene TRBV3-2) with TRBJ2-7; D unresolved. CDR3 size: 16 residues. Germline V gene sequence: CDR1 LGHDT, CDR2 YNNKEL (reference sequence). V shed 4 bases and J shed 0 bases, with 16 bases lying between them. The CDR3 DNA reads TGTGCCAGCAGCCTATCCGTGAGATCGAGCTCCTACGAGCAGTACTTC. Translated, it gives CASSLSVRSSSYEQYF.

V is TRBV5-1 and J is TRBJ2-5; TRBD1 agrees at 7 bases. This CDR3 has 15 residues. V was pared by 4 bases and J by 2 bases, with 8 bases of the junction left unmatched. The germline CDR1 and CDR2 sequences are SGHRS and YFSETQ. The CDR3, as DNA: TGCGCCAGCAGCCCAAGACAGGGAGTTCAAGAGACCCAGTACTTC. Translated, it gives CASSPRQGVQETQYF.

This chain links TRBV7-2 with TRBJ1-5, with D perhaps TRBD1 (6 bases). V was clipped by 0 bases and J by 8 bases, with 11 bases between them. Germline values: CDR1 SGHTA, CDR2 FQGNSA. The CDR3 length is 14 residues. CDR3 in DNA: TGTGCCAGCAGCTTAGCGGGCAGGGGTGAGCCCCAGCATTTT. Protein product: CASSLAGRGEPQHF.

This chain uses TRBV18 with TRBJ2-5; 9 nucleotides match TRBD2. The germline V gene has CDR1 KGHSH and CDR2 LQKENI. The V and J ends lost 4 bases and 3 bases, in that order; junction bases with no gene match: 9. The CDR3 spans 16 residues. This CDR3 is CASSQTSGIVKETQYF. The CDR3 region has the DNA TGTGCCAGCTCACAGACTAGCGGTATTGTAAAAGAGACCCAGTACTTC.

The chain has TRBV9 and TRBJ1-3; tentatively, D is TRBD1 (6 bases). Germline values: CDR1 SGDLS, CDR2 YYNGEE. The CDR3 contains 15 residues. Trimming took 3 bases from V and 1 from J, leaving 11 bases between them. CDR3 protein: CASSAGGASGNTIYF. CDR3 bases: TGTGCCAGCAGCGCCGGGGGGGCATCTGGAAACACCATATATTTT. Combining the CDR3 with reference TRBV9 and TRBJ1-3 gives the whole variable domain DSGVTQTPKHLITATGQRVTLRCSPRSGDLSVYWYQQSLDQGLQFLIQYYNGEERAKGNILERFSAQQFPDLHSELNLSSLELGDSALYFCASSAGGASGNTIYFGEGSWLTVV.

The gene calls are TRBV3-1 (or the pseudogene TRBV3-2) and TRBJ1-2, with D perhaps matching TRBD1 (5 bases). V lost 0 bases and J lost 3, with 8 bases in between. Germline values: CDR1 LGHDT, CDR2 YNNKEL (reference sequence). CDR3 size: 14 residues. CDR3 loop: CASSQDDSYYGYTF. Written as DNA, the CDR3 is TGTGCCAGCAGCCAAGATGACAGCTACTATGGCTACACCTTC.

The rearrangement joins TRBV5-4 to TRBJ1-2; 10 nucleotides match TRBD1. The CDR3 spans 13 residues. J was trimmed by 8 bases and V by 10 bases; bases with no gene match: 11. Germline values: CDR1 SGHNT, CDR2 YYREEE (reference sequence). CDR3 residues: CAGGGTGVRGYTF. The CDR3 DNA reads as TGTGCCGGTGGCGGGACAGGGGTACGAGGCTACACCTTC. The full variable domain, in which reference TRBV5-4 and TRBJ1-2 provide the parts outside the CDR3, is ETGVTQSPTHLIKTRGQQVTLRCSSQSGHNTVSWYQQALGQGPQFIFQYYREEENGRGNFPPRFSGLQFPNYSSELNVNALELDDSALYLCAGGGTGVRGYTFGSGTRLTVV.

The chain combines TRBV5-6 with TRBJ2-2; D not certain. The CDR3 loop spans 16 amino acids. V dropped 0 bases and J dropped 7 bases, with 16 bases sitting between them. Germline V gene sequence: CDR1 SGHDT, CDR2 YYEEEE. The CDR3 sequence is CASSLASSRTFGELFF. For the CDR3, the DNA is TGTGCCAGCAGCTTGGCATCTTCGCGTACTTTCGGGGAGCTGTTTTTT.